A single sample gave rise to the 25 T cell receptor beta chains below, sequenced in a study of early T cells in non-severe SARS-CoV-2 infection. TCRdb passed the 5' RACE reads through MiXCR, listing each CDR3 protein once. The profile shows over 55,000 distinct CDR3 sequences, about 10% of them singletons. The sample taken for sequencing was whole blood. Receptors were obtained from an adult who was a healthcare worker with PCR-confirmed SARS-CoV-2 infection or an uninfected control (not recorded which).

The rearrangement joins TRBV29-1 to TRBJ1-5, with TRBD1 matching 9 bases. From germline, CDR1 is SQVTM and CDR2 ANQGSEA. Losses at the gene ends were 6 bases for V and 6 bases for J; bases not matched to a gene: 9. The length of the CDR3 is 14 residues. The DNA of the CDR3 is TGCAGCGTCGCGGACAGGGGCGGAGGTCAGCCCCAGCATTTT. Its protein product is CSVADRGGGQPQHF.

A few counts support this clonotype. This rearrangement joins TRBV12-3 or TRBV12-4 to TRBJ1-1; D is perhaps TRBD1 (5 bases). The CDR3 has 13 amino acids. The V end lost 3 bases, the J end lost 3 bases, and 8 bases lay between the germline ends. CDR3 region: CASSLGPYTEAFF. The DNA for the CDR3 is TGTGCCAGCAGTTTGGGGCCATACACTGAAGCTTTCTTT.

This clonotype appeared many times. The chain carries TRBV5-1 and TRBJ1-2; 8 nucleotides agree with TRBD1. The CDR3 loop spans 14 amino acids. J was trimmed by 4 bases and V by 4 bases; bases with no gene match: 6. Germline CDR1 reads SGHRS; CDR2 reads YFSETQ. CDR3 nucleotides: TGCGCCAGCAGCGTAGACAGGGGTCCCTATGGCTACACCTTC. It codes for CASSVDRGPYGYTF.

This clonotype was found many times. This sequence joins TRBV12-3 or TRBV12-4 and TRBJ2-3; perhaps TRBD2 as D (5 bases). Trimming left V 5 bases short and J 6 bases short, with 12 bases between. CDR3 size: 13 residues. The CDR3 DNA reads as TGTGCCAGCAGTGTTGGGGAGATGGATACGCAGTATTTT. This translates into CASSVGEMDTQYF.

There are many counts of this clonotype. The J gene is TRBJ1-1, the V gene TRBV10-3, with 8 bases aligning to TRBD1. Germline CDR1 reads ENHRY; CDR2 reads SYGVKD. The CDR3 runs 15 residues. J was trimmed by 0 bases and V by 3 bases; bases with no gene match: 3. This CDR3 is CAISDSGGLNTEAFF. In DNA, the CDR3 is TGTGCCATCAGTGACTCAGGGGGCTTGAACACTGAAGCTTTCTTT.

The CDR3 spells CASAQRGEQFF. The CDR3 nucleotides read TGTGCCAGCGCCCAGCGGGGAGAGCAGTTCTTC. The chain employs TRBV12-3 or TRBV12-4 and TRBJ2-1; TRBD2 matches 7 bases. The J segment lost 10 bases and the V segment lost 8 bases, leaving 5 bases of the junction unmatched. The CDR3 covers 11 residues.

Many counts were recorded for this clonotype. The rearrangement links TRBV7-2 to TRBJ2-7, with D tentatively TRBD2 (6 bases). The length of the CDR3 is 14 residues. The germline V gene has CDR1 SGHTA and CDR2 FQGNSA. Trimming removed 2 bases from V and 0 bases from J, with 8 bases in between. Here the CDR3 DNA reads TGTGCCAGCAGCTTACGCGGGACCTCCTACGAGCAGTACTTC. It yields the protein CASSLRGTSYEQYF.

This clonotype was seen at least ten times. CDR3 region: CASSLANSYGYTF. For the CDR3, the DNA is TGCGCCAGCAGCTTGGCCAACAGCTATGGCTACACCTTC. This sequence joins TRBV5-1 and TRBJ1-2; D is unresolved. V gave up 0 bases and J gave up 4 bases, with 7 bases separating them. The V gene's germline CDR1 is SGHRS and CDR2 YFSETQ. The length of the CDR3 is 13 residues.

The chain has TRBV14 and TRBJ1-6; perhaps TRBD1 as D (5 bases). The CDR3 contains 16 residues. Trimming pared 1 base from V and 7 bases from J, leaving 14 bases between. Germline lookup yields CDR1 SGHDN and CDR2 FVKESK. Here the CDR3 reads CASSQALTRGNSPLHF. In DNA form, the CDR3 reads TGTGCCAGCAGCCAAGCCCTAACGAGGGGAAATTCACCCCTCCACTTT.

This clonotype was seen ten or more times. The V and J genes are TRBV29-1 and TRBJ1-2; perhaps TRBD1 as D (6 bases). The CDR3 runs to 12 residues. Deletions cut 6 bases from V and 4 bases from J, with 12 bases between. Germline V gives CDR1 SQVTM, CDR2 ANQGSEA. This CDR3 is CSVRGQSYGYTF. Written as DNA, the CDR3 is TGCAGCGTCCGAGGACAGTCCTATGGCTACACCTTC.

This chain joins TRBV5-6 and TRBJ2-7; D ambiguous. The germline CDR1 and CDR2 sequences are SGHDT and YYEEEE. The CDR3 totals 13 residues. Trimming shortened V by 5 bases and J by 3 bases, and 12 bases separated the two germline ends. The CDR3 loop is CASSSGRFYEQYF. The CDR3 nucleotides are TGTGCCAGCAGTTCCGGCAGATTCTACGAGCAGTACTTC.

The chain recombines TRBV29-1 with TRBJ2-5, with D perhaps assigned TRBD1 or TRBD2 (5 bases each). This CDR3 comprises 13 residues. Trimming removed 7 bases at V and 5 bases at J, with 17 bases between. Germline V gene lookup returns CDR1 SQVTM and CDR2 ANQGSEA. CDR3 in amino acids: CSALRDLEETQYF. CDR3 DNA sequence: TGCAGCGCCCTCCGGGACCTCGAGGAGACCCAGTACTTC.

This clonotype has only a few counts. In DNA form, the CDR3 reads TGTGCCAGCAGCCAAGATCAAGTCGGGAGGGGACCCTACAATGAGCAGTTCTTC. Amino acids: CASSQDQVGRGPYNEQFF. The gene calls are TRBV4-2 and TRBJ2-1; TRBD2 agrees at 8 bases. The CDR3 spans 18 residues. Looked up from germline, CDR1 is LGHNA and CDR2 is YNFKEQ. The V and J ends lost 0 bases and 2 bases, in that order; junction bases with no gene match: 9.

This clonotype was counted a single time. The rearrangement joins TRBV20-1 to TRBJ2-1; a possible D gene is TRBD1 (6 bases). CDR1 is DFQATT, CDR2 SNEGSKA, per germline (reference sequence). CDR3 size: 14 residues. Trimming took off 7 bases at V and 2 bases at J, with 15 bases between the two ends. In DNA form, the CDR3 reads TGCAGTGTGAGAGGGGGACATCCCTACAATGAGCAGTTCTTC. Translation gives CSVRGGHPYNEQFF.

This clonotype came up many times. The gene calls are TRBV5-4 and TRBJ2-2, with 12 nucleotides matching TRBD2. The CDR3 sequence is 19 residues long. CDR1 and CDR2 from the germline V gene are SGHNT and YYREEE (reference sequence). Trimming cost V 0 bases and J 0 bases; bases outside gene matches: 6. The CDR3 DNA is TGTGCCAGCAGCTTGGGCCTAGCGGGAGGGCCCGCGAACACCGGGGAGCTGTTTTTT. It yields the protein CASSLGLAGGPANTGELFF.

This clonotype was detected many times. The V gene is TRBV5-4, the J gene TRBJ1-2; the D gene is possibly TRBD1 (6 bases). Germline loops: CDR1 SGHNT, CDR2 YYREEE (reference sequence). Trimming removed 4 bases from V and 8 bases from J, with 21 bases in between. The length of the CDR3 is 15 residues. CDR3 DNA: TGTGCCAGCAGCCGGGGGGGCAGTTTAGGGGACGGCTACACCTTC. Translating it yields CASSRGGSLGDGYTF.

In this sample, this clonotype turned up many times. V and J are TRBV6-1 and TRBJ1-5, with TRBD1 identical over 8 bases. The CDR3 extends over 15 amino acids. With V trimmed by 6 bases and J by 2 bases, 6 bases remained unmatched. Germline CDR1 reads MNHNS; CDR2 reads SASEGT. CDR3 amino acids: CASRGTGLRNQPQHF. CDR3 sequence (DNA): TGTGCCAGCAGGGGGACAGGACTCCGCAATCAGCCCCAGCATTTT.

This clonotype came up a few times. CDR3 DNA: TGTGCCAGCAGCCCACAGGGGAATAGCAATCAGCCCCAGCATTTT. It encodes CASSPQGNSNQPQHF. The chain combines TRBV9 with TRBJ1-5; 7 nucleotides align to TRBD1. This CDR3 has 15 amino acids. After removal of 4 bases from V and 0 bases from J, the junction contained 4 bases not matched to a gene. Germline lookup yields CDR1 SGDLS and CDR2 YYNGEE.

The V and J genes are TRBV6-5 and TRBJ2-3; D possibly corresponds to TRBD1 (6 bases). Germline V gene data show CDR1 as MNHEY and CDR2 as SVGAGI. This CDR3 is built from 15 residues. Trimming shortened V by 2 bases and J by 5 bases, and 14 bases separated the two germline ends. This chain's CDR3 is CASSYDRYREDTQYF. The CDR3 coding sequence is TGTGCCAGCAGTTACGACCGATACAGGGAAGATACGCAGTATTTT.

This clonotype was observed a handful of times. The J gene is TRBJ1-4, the V gene TRBV5-1; 7 nucleotides match TRBD1. In germline, CDR1 is SGHRS, CDR2 YFSETQ. Trimming removed 4 bases from V and 8 bases from J; junction bases left unmatched: 5. The CDR3 is 13 residues long. The DNA for the CDR3 is TGCGCCAGCAGCGTGGGACAGAACGAAAAACTGTTTTTT. Translation: CASSVGQNEKLFF.

This clonotype was counted between two and nine times. The chain recombines TRBV6-6 with TRBJ2-3, with D perhaps TRBD1 or TRBD2 (5 bases each). Trimming removed 9 bases from V and 3 bases from J, with 16 bases in between. Germline V gene data show CDR1 as MNHNY and CDR2 as SVGAGI (reference sequence). The CDR3 has 14 residues. CDR3 residues: CASCLGADTDTQYF. The CDR3 bases are TGTGCCAGTTGCCTCGGGGCGGATACAGATACGCAGTATTTT.

This clonotype has at least ten counts. V is TRBV2 and J is TRBJ2-5; 8 bases match TRBD2. Per germline, CDR1 SNHLY and CDR2 FYNNEI. The CDR3 runs to 15 residues. V gave up 5 bases and J gave up 4 bases; unmatched junction bases: 9. The CDR3 sequence: CASSPDGGRLETQYF. CDR3 DNA: TGTGCCAGCAGTCCCGACGGCGGGAGGTTAGAGACCCAGTACTTC.

In its sample, this clonotype was seen many times. V usage is TRBV10-3 and J usage is TRBJ1-4, with no clear D. The CDR3 is 14 residues long. Trimming left V 5 bases short and J 7 bases short, with 14 bases between. Germline CDR1 ENHRY, CDR2 SYGVKD. The DNA of the CDR3 is TGTGCCATCAGTACCGGGGAAATCGGTGAAAAACTGTTTTTT. Protein product: CAISTGEIGEKLFF.

The chain recombines TRBV20-1 with TRBJ2-1; 8 bases fit TRBD2. The V gene's germline CDR1 is DFQATT and CDR2 SNEGSKA (reference sequence). Trimming removed 3 bases from V and 6 bases from J; junction bases left unmatched: 7. This CDR3 contains 14 residues. CDR3: CSARSVAGSNEQFF. For the CDR3, the DNA is TGCAGTGCTAGGTCGGTAGCGGGGAGCAATGAGCAGTTCTTC.

The chain joins TRBV12-3 or TRBV12-4 to TRBJ2-2; D gene ambiguous. The CDR3 runs 15 residues. V shed 1 base and J shed 0 bases, with 6 bases lying between them. The DNA of the CDR3 is TGTGCCAGCAGTTTAGGACTGACGAACACCGGGGAGCTGTTTTTT. The encoded protein is CASSLGLTNTGELFF.